Following are 25 T cell receptor beta chains from one sample sequenced in a study of blood T cell dynamics during melanoma immunotherapy (dated by TCRdb to 2018 to 2021). The sample's time point, from its label and the paper: pre-treatment baseline. Library preparation employed the immunoSEQ multiplex PCR assay. Sourced from immuneACCESS, this table was stored by TCRdb with only in-frame sequences that have V and J called. A share of the clones is absent; for the studies checked, an unresolved V gene accounts for under half, and the remainder has no known explanation. The table for this sample lists 9,700 or so clones; around 90% of them were counted only once. The ten largest make up approximately 30% of the sample. The material sequenced was blood, taken from a patient treated with checkpoint blockade. These receptors came from a human donor with melanoma.

This clone was detected only once. V is TRBV28 and J is TRBJ2-1; 9 bases agree with TRBD2. CDR1 is MDHEN and CDR2 is SYDVKM in the germline V gene. This CDR3 is 17 amino acids long. J gave up 8 bases and V 5 bases, and 16 bases lay outside the gene matches. The CDR3 DNA reads TGTGCCAGCAGTCCGGGGCTAGCGGGGCCAGCTGGGGATGAGCAGTTCTTC. It codes for CASSPGLAGPAGDEQFF.

The CDR3 DNA is TGCGCCAGCAGCCTGTCGTGGGTCACCGGGGAGCTGTTTTTT. It translates to CASSLSWVTGELFF. The chain is built from TRBV4-3 and TRBJ2-2, with unresolved D. Trimming cost V 4 bases and J 4 bases, with 10 bases left between them. Germline CDR1 LGHNA, CDR2 YSLEER. The CDR3 runs 14 residues.

In this sample, this clone turned up a few times. The chain joins TRBV5-6 to TRBJ2-1; 8 bases fit TRBD2. Per germline, CDR1 SGHDT and CDR2 YYEEEE. There are 15 residues in the CDR3. V lost 0 bases to trimming and J lost 5 bases; unmatched junction nucleotides: 4. The CDR3 sequence is CASSLVASGHNEQFF. CDR3 nucleotides: TGTGCCAGCAGCTTGGTTGCTAGCGGGCACAATGAGCAGTTCTTC. Looking up the rest from reference TRBV5-6 and TRBJ2-1 gives the full variable domain: DAGVTQSPTHLIKTRGQQVTLRCSPKSGHDTVSWYQQALGQGPQFIFQYYEEEERQRGNFPDRFSGHQFPNYSSELNVNALLLGDSALYLCASSLVASGHNEQFFGPGTRLTVL.

The genes are TRBV18 and TRBJ2-7, with 7 nucleotides matching TRBD2. CDR3 length equals 15 residues. V lost 1 base to trimming and J lost 0 bases; unmatched junction nucleotides: 3. Germline V gene sequence: CDR1 KGHSH, CDR2 LQKENI. The CDR3 DNA is TGTGCCAGCTCACCACTGGCGGGGGACTCCTACGAGCAGTACTTC. Amino acids: CASSPLAGDSYEQYF.

In this sample, this clone turned up a few times. The gene calls are TRBV11-2 and TRBJ1-2; 8 positions match TRBD1. The V and J ends lost 5 bases and 3 bases, in that order; junction bases with no gene match: 2. CDR1 is SGHAT, CDR2 FQNNGV, per germline. The CDR3 runs 13 residues. CDR3 in DNA: TGTGCCAGCAGCCCGGGACAGGACTATGGCTACACCTTC. It specifies CASSPGQDYGYTF.

The rearrangement uses TRBV28 and TRBJ2-5; D gene ambiguous. Looked up from germline, CDR1 is MDHEN and CDR2 is SYDVKM. This CDR3 region has 14 residues. Trimming took off 5 bases at V and 0 bases at J, with 10 bases between the two ends. CDR3 region: CASSRQVYQETQYF. The CDR3 DNA is TGTGCCAGCAGTCGTCAGGTGTACCAAGAGACCCAGTACTTC.

This sequence joins TRBV5-8 and TRBJ2-7; either TRBD1 or TRBD2 may supply D (5 bases each). V lost 4 bases, J lost 4 bases, and 9 bases lay in between. Germline V gene lookup returns CDR1 SGHTS and CDR2 YDEGEE. The CDR3 has 12 residues. The CDR3 nucleotides read TGTGCCAGCAGCACGGGGACGTACGAGCAGTACTTC. Its protein is CASSTGTYEQYF.

The J gene is TRBJ2-7, the V gene TRBV28; 8 nucleotides match TRBD2. The CDR3 contains 15 residues. The germline gives CDR1 MDHEN, CDR2 SYDVKM. Unmatched junction bases numbered 7, after V lost 6 bases and J lost 0 bases. CDR3 bases: TGTGCCAGCAGCCCCGGGGGGGGCACCTCCTACGAGCAGTACTTC. It codes for CASSPGGGTSYEQYF.

The CDR3 DNA follows: TGTGCCAGCAGCTCCCCGACCTCGAACACTGAAGCTTTCTTT. Its translation is CASSSPTSNTEAFF. The J gene is TRBJ1-1, the V gene TRBV13, with D uncertain. V lost 4 bases to trimming and J lost 1 base, with 10 bases between them. The germline gives CDR1 PRHDT, CDR2 FYEKMQ (reference sequence). The CDR3 has 14 residues.

The chain uses TRBV4-1 and TRBJ2-2; D call uncertain. CDR3 length: 13 amino acids. CDR1 and CDR2 (germline): MGHRA, YSYEKL. The V end lost 6 bases, the J end lost 3 bases, and 8 bases lay between the germline ends. DNA of the CDR3: TGCGCCAGCAGTTTGTCGCACACCGGGGAGCTGTTTTTT. As protein: CASSLSHTGELFF.

This sequence joins TRBV28 and TRBJ2-5; the D is unclear. The ends were cut back, 6 bases at V and 7 bases at J, with 12 bases in the middle. This CDR3 region has 12 residues. The germline gives CDR1 MDHEN, CDR2 SYDVKM. This CDR3 is CASSTALPTQYF. CDR3 coding DNA: TGTGCCAGCAGCACGGCCCTCCCGACCCAGTACTTC.

The chain recombines TRBV13 with TRBJ2-5, with D possibly matching TRBD1 (6 bases). This CDR3 contains 13 residues. Germline V gene lookup returns CDR1 PRHDT and CDR2 FYEKMQ (reference sequence). V lost 6 bases and J lost 2, with 10 bases in between. The chain's CDR3 is CASRGAAQETQYF. The CDR3 DNA is TGTGCCAGCAGGGGGGCCGCACAAGAGACCCAGTACTTC.

The J gene is TRBJ2-7, the V gene TRBV15, with 7 bases matching TRBD1. Germline CDR1 is LNHNV and CDR2 is YYDKDF (reference sequence). With V trimmed by 1 base and J by 5 bases, 5 bases remained unmatched. The CDR3 totals 14 residues. DNA for the CDR3: TGTGCCACCAGCAGAGTTACAGGGGCCCACGAGCAGTACTTC. This sequence encodes CATSRVTGAHEQYF.

The gene calls are TRBV7-9 and TRBJ2-2; D is undetermined. Germline V gives CDR1 SEHNR, CDR2 FQNEAQ (reference sequence). V lost 7 bases to trimming and J lost 0 bases, with 12 bases between them. The CDR3 has 15 amino acids. The CDR3 loop is CASTLTNSNTGELFF. Written as DNA, the CDR3 is TGTGCCAGCACCCTAACCAATTCGAACACCGGGGAGCTGTTTTTT.

This clone was seen only once. V is TRBV27 and J is TRBJ2-3; the D call may be TRBD1 or TRBD2 (5 bases each). The length of the CDR3 is 11 residues. The V and J ends lost 2 bases and 14 bases respectively, with 11 bases between them. Per the germline V gene, CDR1 is MNHEY and CDR2 is SMNVEV (reference sequence). The CDR3 DNA is TGTGCCAGCAGTTTAGGGGGAATACGGTATTTT. Amino acids: CASSLGGIRYF.

The chain combines TRBV27 with TRBJ2-2, with D perhaps TRBD2 (7 bases). The CDR3 covers 16 residues. V dropped 8 bases and J dropped 1 base, with 17 bases sitting between them. Germline loops: CDR1 MNHEY, CDR2 SMNVEV (reference sequence). CDR3 coding DNA: TGTGCCAGCTCAGGGGAAGGGGGGGAGAACACCGGGGAGCTGTTTTTT. This gives the protein CASSGEGGENTGELFF.

The rearrangement joins TRBV4-2 to TRBJ2-4; TRBD2 matches 9 bases. Per germline, CDR1 LGHNA and CDR2 YNFKEQ. This CDR3 contains 16 residues. Germline trimming cut 4 bases from V and 5 bases from J; bases unmatched to any gene: 9. The CDR3 nucleotides read TGTGCCAGCAGCCCCCGGACTAGCGTAGGCCAAAACATTCAGTACTTC. This codes for CASSPRTSVGQNIQYF.

The CDR3 spells CASSIQGVGEQFF. The CDR3 DNA sequence: TGTGCCAGTAGTATACAGGGTGTAGGTGAGCAGTTCTTC. This chain uses TRBV19 with TRBJ2-1; tentative D call: TRBD1 (5 bases). CDR3 size: 13 residues. Germline assignment: CDR1 LNHDA and CDR2 SQIVND (reference sequence). Trimming pared 2 bases from V and 9 bases from J, leaving 11 bases between.

CDR3 sequence: CASRPAGSSTDTQYF. CDR3 DNA sequence: TGTGCCAGCAGACCAGCGGGATCTAGCACAGATACGCAGTATTTT. The chain uses TRBV11-2 and TRBJ2-3, with 7 bases aligning to TRBD2. The CDR3 consists of 15 residues. Germline CDR1 and CDR2: SGHAT and FQNNGV. Unmatched junction bases numbered 6, after V lost 6 bases and J lost 0 bases. The full variable domain, its missing parts supplied by reference TRBV11-2 and TRBJ2-3, is EAGVAQSPRYKIIEKRQSVAFWCNPISGHATLYWYQQILGQGPKLLIQFQNNGVVDDSQLPKDRFSAERLKGVDSTLKIQPAKLEDSAVYLCASRPAGSSTDTQYFGPGTRLTVL.

The V gene is TRBV28, the J gene TRBJ2-3, with D perhaps TRBD2 (5 bases). This CDR3 is built from 14 residues. Germline V lookup: CDR1 MDHEN, CDR2 SYDVKM. V dropped 3 bases and J dropped 8 bases, with 15 bases sitting between them. CDR3 amino acids: CASSFAPGEGTQYF. The CDR3 nucleotides read TGTGCCAGCAGTTTTGCCCCCGGAGAGGGTACGCAGTATTTT.

Details on this clone: The junction shows a germline mismatch at one end, possibly a read error. The rearrangement uses TRBV10-3 and TRBJ2-3, with TRBD2 matching 8 bases. CDR1 ENHRY and CDR2 SYGVKD come from the germline V gene. The CDR3 consists of 13 residues. Here the CDR3 DNA reads TGTGCCATCAGTAGCGGGAGCAGAGATACGCAGTATTTT. This encodes CAISSGSRDTQYF.

This clone turned up a few times. The rearrangement joins TRBV18 to TRBJ1-5; D is possibly TRBD1 (6 bases). The CDR3 has 16 amino acids. Trimming stripped 0 bases from V and 2 bases from J, with 11 bases between. CDR1 is KGHSH, CDR2 LQKENI, per germline. The CDR3 DNA follows: TGTGCCAGCTCACCACCGGCCGGGGGCCGCAATCAGCCCCAGCATTTT. As protein: CASSPPAGGRNQPQHF. The entire variable domain, with the rest obtained from reference TRBV18 and TRBJ1-5, is as follows: NAGVMQNPRHLVRRRGQEARLRCSPMKGHSHVYWYRQLPEEGLKFMVYLQKENIIDESGMPKERFSAEFPKEGPSILRIQQVVRGDSAAYFCASSPPAGGRNQPQHFGDGTRLSIL.

V is TRBV4-1 and J is TRBJ2-7, with no clear D. Trimming removed 3 bases at V and 3 bases at J, with 9 bases between. This CDR3 has 13 residues. The germline CDR1 and CDR2 sequences are MGHRA and YSYEKL. The CDR3 here is CASSQGKNYEQYF. The CDR3 nucleotides read TGCGCCAGCAGCCAGGGAAAGAACTACGAGCAGTACTTC.

V is TRBV18 and J is TRBJ1-3, with D perhaps matching TRBD1 (6 bases). The CDR3 extends over 12 amino acids. Germline CDR1 reads KGHSH; CDR2 reads LQKENI. V was clipped by 4 bases and J by 8 bases, with 9 bases between them. As DNA, the CDR3 is TGTGCCAGCTCACAACAGGGTTACACCATATATTTT. It yields the protein CASSQQGYTIYF.

V usage is TRBV7-3 and J usage is TRBJ2-3; TRBD1 is a possible D gene (5 bases). Germline loops: CDR1 SGHTA, CDR2 FQGTGA. The V end was cut by 2 bases, the J end by 4 bases, with 16 bases between. This CDR3 is built from 16 residues. The CDR3 spells CASSLGLRGWADTQYF. For the CDR3, the DNA is TGTGCCAGCAGCTTAGGTCTAAGGGGTTGGGCAGATACGCAGTATTTT.